These 22 T cell receptor beta chains were all obtained from the same sample, sequenced in a study of siplizumab effects on memory and regulatory T cells. Some clones are missing from TCRdb's copy, which holds only in-frame ones; the method was immunoSEQ multiplex PCR. The sample lists about 75,000 clones; just over 90% were seen once. Sequenced: CD8+ T cells sorted from blood. Receptor source: a human donor in good health.

The chain's CDR3 is CASSFVTGAYNEQFF. CDR3 sequence (DNA): TGTGCCAGCAGCTTCGTGACAGGGGCCTACAATGAGCAGTTCTTC. This rearrangement joins TRBV5-6 to TRBJ2-1; 8 bases are shared with TRBD1. Looked up from germline, CDR1 is SGHDT and CDR2 is YYEEEE. Losses at the gene ends were 2 bases for V and 2 bases for J; bases not matched to a gene: 3. The CDR3 spans 15 residues.

V usage is TRBV27 and J usage is TRBJ1-4; D is undetermined. Trimming cost V 3 bases and J 8 bases, with 7 bases left between them. The germline V gene has CDR1 MNHEY and CDR2 SMNVEV (reference sequence). CDR3 length equals 12 residues. The CDR3, as DNA: TGTGCCAGCAGTTTGTCGGGGGAAAAACTGTTTTTT. Residues: CASSLSGEKLFF.

The rearrangement links TRBV4-1 to TRBJ1-2; D call uncertain. V gave up 1 base and J gave up 4 bases, with 7 bases separating them. The CDR3 runs 13 residues. CDR1 is MGHRA and CDR2 is YSYEKL in the germline V gene. CDR3 amino acids: CASSQGVTYGYTF. The CDR3 nucleotides are TGCGCCAGCAGCCAAGGAGTTACCTATGGCTACACCTTC.

The chain combines TRBV7-9 with TRBJ2-1; D not resolved. Trimming took off 4 bases at V and 5 bases at J, with 6 bases between the two ends. Germline CDR1 SEHNR, CDR2 FQNEAQ (reference sequence). The CDR3 loop spans 12 amino acids. The CDR3 reads CASSSLNNEQFF. The CDR3 DNA reads TGTGCCAGCAGCTCCTTAAACAATGAGCAGTTCTTC.

In its sample, this clone was seen once. The CDR3 region has the DNA TGCGCCAGCAGCGAAATGACTAGCGGGGTCTCTCCCTACAATGAGCAGTTCTTC. Its translation: CASSEMTSGVSPYNEQFF. V and J are TRBV4-1 and TRBJ2-1; 11 bases are a match to TRBD2. In germline, CDR1 is MGHRA, CDR2 YSYEKL. V shed 5 bases and J 2 bases; nucleotides not matched to a gene: 11. This CDR3 comprises 18 residues.

Notes on this clone: In the same sample, other DNA sequences code for this CDR3. The chain is built from TRBV19 and TRBJ2-5, with a possible D match to TRBD2 (6 bases). The CDR3 length is 10 residues. V was shortened by 8 bases and J by 5 bases, with 6 bases between the two germline ends. The germline V gene has CDR1 LNHDA and CDR2 SQIVND (reference sequence). Here the CDR3 reads CASGGETQYF. CDR3 coding DNA: TGTGCCAGTGGGGGGGAGACCCAGTACTTC. Filled out from reference TRBV19 and TRBJ2-5, the complete variable domain reads DGGITQSPKYLFRKEGQNVTLSCEQNLNHDAMYWYRQDPGQGLRLIYYSQIVNDFQKGDIAEGYSVSREKKESFPLTVTSAQKNPTAFYLCASGGETQYFGPGTRLLVL.

V and J are TRBV7-9 and TRBJ1-3; D gene unclear. CDR1 and CDR2 (germline): SEHNR, FQNEAQ (reference sequence). CDR3 length equals 14 residues. V was shortened by 3 bases and J by 0 bases, with 6 bases between the two germline ends. The CDR3 loop is CASSLDLSGNTIYF. The CDR3, as DNA: TGTGCCAGCAGCTTGGACCTCTCTGGAAACACCATATATTTT.

The V call is TRBV6-6, the J call TRBJ2-1; TRBD2 aligns across 9 bases. This CDR3 contains 16 residues. Unmatched junction bases numbered 17, after V lost 8 bases and J lost 9 bases. Germline-derived CDR1 and CDR2 are MNHNY and SVGAGI (reference sequence). CDR3 bases: TGTGCCAGCCAGTTAGAGGTAGCGGGGGCGAATGGTGAGCAGTTCTTC. It yields the protein CASQLEVAGANGEQFF.

This clone is a singleton in its sample. The rearrangement links TRBV6-4 to TRBJ2-3; either TRBD1 or TRBD2 may supply D (6 bases each). This CDR3 is built from 13 residues. From germline, CDR1 is MRHNA and CDR2 SNTAGT. V was cut by 11 bases and J by 0 bases, with 12 bases left in between. The CDR3 loop reads CALRGGSTDTQYF. The CDR3 DNA sequence: TGTGCCCTCCGAGGGGGGAGCACAGATACGCAGTATTTT.

The chain has TRBV19 and TRBJ1-6, with D perhaps matching TRBD1 (6 bases). The CDR3 spans 15 residues. The germline V gene has CDR1 LNHDA and CDR2 SQIVND (reference sequence). V lost 1 base, J lost 10 bases, and 14 bases lay in between. The CDR3 region has the DNA TGTGCCAGTAGTATAGGAGGAGGGGGGGGATCACCCCTCCACTTT. This translates into CASSIGGGGGSPLHF.

This chain connects TRBV4-1 to TRBJ2-1; D unresolved. Trimming removed 0 bases from V and 12 bases from J, with 18 bases in between. Germline V gives CDR1 MGHRA, CDR2 YSYEKL. The length of the CDR3 is 15 residues. CDR3 region: CASSQESVPHDPQFF. CDR3 bases: TGCGCCAGCAGCCAAGAGAGCGTCCCACATGATCCGCAGTTCTTC.

The V and J genes are TRBV9 and TRBJ1-3, with D hard to call. The CDR3 consists of 16 residues. Trimming cost V 0 bases and J 0 bases, with 10 bases left between them. Germline V gives CDR1 SGDLS, CDR2 YYNGEE. CDR3 sequence (DNA): TGTGCCAGCAGCGTAGGGTTCGGGAACTCTGGAAACACCATATATTTT. Translation gives CASSVGFGNSGNTIYF. The full variable domain, with the rest looked up from reference TRBV9 and TRBJ1-3, is DSGVTQTPKHLITATGQRVTLRCSPRSGDLSVYWYQQSLDQGLQFLIQYYNGEERAKGNILERFSAQQFPDLHSELNLSSLELGDSALYFCASSVGFGNSGNTIYFGEGSWLTVV.

The chain employs TRBV10-3 and TRBJ1-1; 9 bases fit TRBD1. The CDR3 loop spans 15 amino acids. Unmatched junction bases numbered 1, after V lost 2 bases and J lost 0 bases. Germline CDR1 and CDR2: ENHRY and SYGVKD. This CDR3 reads CAISEDRGLNTEAFF. The CDR3 nucleotides are TGTGCCATCAGTGAGGACAGGGGGTTGAACACTGAAGCTTTCTTT.

This clone was picked up one time. V gene TRBV7-3 combines with J gene TRBJ2-2; D might be TRBD1 (6 bases). Trimming removed 5 bases at V and 3 bases at J, with 13 bases between. Germline CDR1 is SGHTA and CDR2 is FQGTGA. This CDR3 comprises 15 residues. The CDR3 coding sequence is TGTGCCAGCAGCGCCCTTCAGGGGTACACCGGGGAGCTGTTTTTT. Protein: CASSALQGYTGELFF.

The rearrangement links TRBV7-9 to TRBJ1-1; D perhaps matches TRBD1 (5 bases). Trimming took off 5 bases at V and 1 base at J, with 14 bases between the two ends. This CDR3 region has 15 residues. Germline CDR1 and CDR2: SEHNR and FQNEAQ (reference sequence). The CDR3: CASSPLGGPNTEAFF. The CDR3 coding sequence is TGTGCCAGCAGCCCCCTGGGGGGTCCGAACACTGAAGCTTTCTTT.

The chain recombines TRBV27 with TRBJ2-1; 8 bases map to TRBD1. Germline assignment: CDR1 MNHEY and CDR2 SMNVEV (reference sequence). CDR3 length: 13 residues. The V gene end was trimmed by 4 bases and the J gene end by 7 bases; junction bases not matched to a gene: 3. CDR3 amino acids: CASSSTGGNEQFF. CDR3 coding DNA: TGTGCCAGCAGTTCAACAGGGGGGAATGAGCAGTTCTTC.

The chain uses TRBV29-1 and TRBJ2-3; perhaps TRBD2 as D (6 bases). CDR1 and CDR2 from the germline V gene are SQVTM and ANQGSEA. Deletions cut 6 bases from V and 2 bases from J, with 12 bases between. The CDR3 totals 13 residues. For the CDR3, the DNA is TGCAGCGTGGTAAGCGGGTACACAGATACGCAGTATTTT. This translates into CSVVSGYTDTQYF.

In regard to this clone: A junction end diverges from the germline sequence, so it may reflect a read error. The chain has TRBV7-2 and TRBJ2-7; TRBD1 or TRBD2 may be the D gene (5 bases each). CDR3 length: 11 residues. Germline V CDR1 and CDR2: SGHTA, FQGNSA. CDR3 region: CASSYSGPIDF. Written as DNA, the CDR3 is TGTGCCAGCAGCTACTCGGGGCCCATCGACTTC. Full variable domain (missing parts from reference TRBV7-2 and TRBJ2-7): GAGVSQSPSNKVTEKGKDVELRCDPISGHTALYWYRQSLGQGLEFLIYFQGNSAPDKSGLPSDRFSAERTGGSVSTLTIQRTQQEDSAVYLCASSYSGPIDFGPGTRLTVT.

This chain uses TRBV14 with TRBJ1-2; D not certain. The CDR3 sequence is 16 residues long. CDR1 and CDR2 (germline): SGHDN, FVKESK. The V end lost 0 bases, the J end lost 6 bases, and 17 bases lay between the germline ends. Here the CDR3 reads CASSQDSTRLHDGYTF. DNA of the CDR3: TGTGCCAGCAGCCAAGATTCGACAAGGCTTCATGATGGCTACACCTTC.

The chain joins TRBV7-3 to TRBJ2-1; perhaps D is TRBD1 or TRBD2 (5 bases each). CDR3 length: 14 amino acids. The V and J ends lost 6 bases and 5 bases respectively, with 14 bases between them. Germline V gene data show CDR1 as SGHTA and CDR2 as FQGTGA. The CDR3 region has the DNA TGTGCCAGCAGTAAAACCGGGACCCACAATGAGCAGTTCTTC. Amino acids: CASSKTGTHNEQFF. The whole variable domain, filled in from reference TRBV7-3 and TRBJ2-1, reads GAGVSQTPSNKVTEKGKYVELRCDPISGHTALYWYRQSLGQGPEFLIYFQGTGAADDSGLPNDRFFAVRPEGSVSTLKIQRTERGDSAVYLCASSKTGTHNEQFFGPGTRLTVL.

V usage is TRBV7-3 and J usage is TRBJ2-3; D is unresolved. V lost 5 bases to trimming and J lost 2 bases, with 17 bases between them. Germline CDR1 SGHTA, CDR2 FQGTGA. The CDR3 length is 16 residues. CDR3 loop: CASSLGFSPPTDTQYF. CDR3 sequence (DNA): TGTGCCAGCAGCCTCGGCTTCTCACCCCCCACAGATACGCAGTATTTT.

CDR3 loop: CASSTRGLNQPQHF. The DNA for the CDR3 is TGTGCCAGCAGTACGAGGGGGCTCAATCAGCCCCAGCATTTT. This chain links TRBV2 with TRBJ1-5; TRBD1 matches 7 bases. Germline trimming cut 5 bases from V and 3 bases from J; bases unmatched to any gene: 4. Germline-derived CDR1 and CDR2 are SNHLY and FYNNEI. The CDR3 runs 14 residues.